Sequencing of this T cell receptor (beta chain) was carried out in a study of cytomegalovirus exposure and HLA in healthy donors. Whole-study findings and limits: The number of N-insertions in an Asian-associated ancestry cluster was reportedly below the roughly 670-donor mean in a later analysis. The classifier, whose performance was assessed in both the original and validation cohorts, reportedly diagnosed cytomegalovirus status with high specificity and sensitivity. Among immune exposure information, only CMV serostatus was available. A later examination showed that TCR association rates differed by HLA locus, with DRB1 most and HLA-C fewest.

The study ran its PCR with 60 Vbeta and 13 Jbeta primers. Measured with immunoSEQ multiplex PCR; TCRdb has only the in-frame clones, and not every one. Of 40,000 to 55,000 clones listed, over 60% are singletons. Concerning this clone itself: The antigen is not known. At the DNA level, this CDR3 is encoded by other sequences in the same sample as well.

The V gene's germline CDR1 is SGHNT and CDR2 YYREEE (reference sequence). This CDR3 has 14 amino acids. The junction had 9 bases not matched to a gene; V was cut back by 4 bases and J by 6 bases. Sequenced material: PBMCs. The chain carries TRBV5-4 and TRBJ1-1; 7 positions match TRBD1. The receptor was isolated from a middle-aged woman in good health and CMV-seropositive. CDR3: CASSTGTVDAEAFF. CDR3 in DNA: TGTGCCAGCAGCACGGGGACAGTCGACGCTGAAGCTTTCTTT.